The present T cell receptor beta chain was sequenced within a study of shared clonotypes between healthy human individuals. The study's findings and limits: Clonotype sharing among the donors was expected to vary with sequencing depth. It was only blood that was sampled, and tissue repertoires likely differ.

As concerns this clone: The antigen is unknown.

The CDR3 has 16 residues. The J segment lost 5 bases and the V segment lost 3 bases, leaving 9 bases of the junction unmatched. The germline gives CDR1 KGHSH, CDR2 LQKENI. The assay ran at deep level. Investigators spread the genomic DNA of each subset evenly over several immunoSEQ plates. Here immunoSEQ multiplex PCR was the method, and the copy in TCRdb shows in-frame clones only, minus some. Of about 450,000 clones listed, roughly 77% are singletons. The chain recombines TRBV18 with TRBJ2-7; TRBD2 matches at 11 bases. The TCR comes from a woman aged 35 to 49 in good health. Some clones in this sample may be carry-over from other donors' samples. Sequenced material: PBMCs. CDR3: CASSPIMTSGNDEQYF. The CDR3 DNA reads TGTGCCAGCTCACCCATTATGACTAGCGGGAATGACGAGCAGTACTTC.